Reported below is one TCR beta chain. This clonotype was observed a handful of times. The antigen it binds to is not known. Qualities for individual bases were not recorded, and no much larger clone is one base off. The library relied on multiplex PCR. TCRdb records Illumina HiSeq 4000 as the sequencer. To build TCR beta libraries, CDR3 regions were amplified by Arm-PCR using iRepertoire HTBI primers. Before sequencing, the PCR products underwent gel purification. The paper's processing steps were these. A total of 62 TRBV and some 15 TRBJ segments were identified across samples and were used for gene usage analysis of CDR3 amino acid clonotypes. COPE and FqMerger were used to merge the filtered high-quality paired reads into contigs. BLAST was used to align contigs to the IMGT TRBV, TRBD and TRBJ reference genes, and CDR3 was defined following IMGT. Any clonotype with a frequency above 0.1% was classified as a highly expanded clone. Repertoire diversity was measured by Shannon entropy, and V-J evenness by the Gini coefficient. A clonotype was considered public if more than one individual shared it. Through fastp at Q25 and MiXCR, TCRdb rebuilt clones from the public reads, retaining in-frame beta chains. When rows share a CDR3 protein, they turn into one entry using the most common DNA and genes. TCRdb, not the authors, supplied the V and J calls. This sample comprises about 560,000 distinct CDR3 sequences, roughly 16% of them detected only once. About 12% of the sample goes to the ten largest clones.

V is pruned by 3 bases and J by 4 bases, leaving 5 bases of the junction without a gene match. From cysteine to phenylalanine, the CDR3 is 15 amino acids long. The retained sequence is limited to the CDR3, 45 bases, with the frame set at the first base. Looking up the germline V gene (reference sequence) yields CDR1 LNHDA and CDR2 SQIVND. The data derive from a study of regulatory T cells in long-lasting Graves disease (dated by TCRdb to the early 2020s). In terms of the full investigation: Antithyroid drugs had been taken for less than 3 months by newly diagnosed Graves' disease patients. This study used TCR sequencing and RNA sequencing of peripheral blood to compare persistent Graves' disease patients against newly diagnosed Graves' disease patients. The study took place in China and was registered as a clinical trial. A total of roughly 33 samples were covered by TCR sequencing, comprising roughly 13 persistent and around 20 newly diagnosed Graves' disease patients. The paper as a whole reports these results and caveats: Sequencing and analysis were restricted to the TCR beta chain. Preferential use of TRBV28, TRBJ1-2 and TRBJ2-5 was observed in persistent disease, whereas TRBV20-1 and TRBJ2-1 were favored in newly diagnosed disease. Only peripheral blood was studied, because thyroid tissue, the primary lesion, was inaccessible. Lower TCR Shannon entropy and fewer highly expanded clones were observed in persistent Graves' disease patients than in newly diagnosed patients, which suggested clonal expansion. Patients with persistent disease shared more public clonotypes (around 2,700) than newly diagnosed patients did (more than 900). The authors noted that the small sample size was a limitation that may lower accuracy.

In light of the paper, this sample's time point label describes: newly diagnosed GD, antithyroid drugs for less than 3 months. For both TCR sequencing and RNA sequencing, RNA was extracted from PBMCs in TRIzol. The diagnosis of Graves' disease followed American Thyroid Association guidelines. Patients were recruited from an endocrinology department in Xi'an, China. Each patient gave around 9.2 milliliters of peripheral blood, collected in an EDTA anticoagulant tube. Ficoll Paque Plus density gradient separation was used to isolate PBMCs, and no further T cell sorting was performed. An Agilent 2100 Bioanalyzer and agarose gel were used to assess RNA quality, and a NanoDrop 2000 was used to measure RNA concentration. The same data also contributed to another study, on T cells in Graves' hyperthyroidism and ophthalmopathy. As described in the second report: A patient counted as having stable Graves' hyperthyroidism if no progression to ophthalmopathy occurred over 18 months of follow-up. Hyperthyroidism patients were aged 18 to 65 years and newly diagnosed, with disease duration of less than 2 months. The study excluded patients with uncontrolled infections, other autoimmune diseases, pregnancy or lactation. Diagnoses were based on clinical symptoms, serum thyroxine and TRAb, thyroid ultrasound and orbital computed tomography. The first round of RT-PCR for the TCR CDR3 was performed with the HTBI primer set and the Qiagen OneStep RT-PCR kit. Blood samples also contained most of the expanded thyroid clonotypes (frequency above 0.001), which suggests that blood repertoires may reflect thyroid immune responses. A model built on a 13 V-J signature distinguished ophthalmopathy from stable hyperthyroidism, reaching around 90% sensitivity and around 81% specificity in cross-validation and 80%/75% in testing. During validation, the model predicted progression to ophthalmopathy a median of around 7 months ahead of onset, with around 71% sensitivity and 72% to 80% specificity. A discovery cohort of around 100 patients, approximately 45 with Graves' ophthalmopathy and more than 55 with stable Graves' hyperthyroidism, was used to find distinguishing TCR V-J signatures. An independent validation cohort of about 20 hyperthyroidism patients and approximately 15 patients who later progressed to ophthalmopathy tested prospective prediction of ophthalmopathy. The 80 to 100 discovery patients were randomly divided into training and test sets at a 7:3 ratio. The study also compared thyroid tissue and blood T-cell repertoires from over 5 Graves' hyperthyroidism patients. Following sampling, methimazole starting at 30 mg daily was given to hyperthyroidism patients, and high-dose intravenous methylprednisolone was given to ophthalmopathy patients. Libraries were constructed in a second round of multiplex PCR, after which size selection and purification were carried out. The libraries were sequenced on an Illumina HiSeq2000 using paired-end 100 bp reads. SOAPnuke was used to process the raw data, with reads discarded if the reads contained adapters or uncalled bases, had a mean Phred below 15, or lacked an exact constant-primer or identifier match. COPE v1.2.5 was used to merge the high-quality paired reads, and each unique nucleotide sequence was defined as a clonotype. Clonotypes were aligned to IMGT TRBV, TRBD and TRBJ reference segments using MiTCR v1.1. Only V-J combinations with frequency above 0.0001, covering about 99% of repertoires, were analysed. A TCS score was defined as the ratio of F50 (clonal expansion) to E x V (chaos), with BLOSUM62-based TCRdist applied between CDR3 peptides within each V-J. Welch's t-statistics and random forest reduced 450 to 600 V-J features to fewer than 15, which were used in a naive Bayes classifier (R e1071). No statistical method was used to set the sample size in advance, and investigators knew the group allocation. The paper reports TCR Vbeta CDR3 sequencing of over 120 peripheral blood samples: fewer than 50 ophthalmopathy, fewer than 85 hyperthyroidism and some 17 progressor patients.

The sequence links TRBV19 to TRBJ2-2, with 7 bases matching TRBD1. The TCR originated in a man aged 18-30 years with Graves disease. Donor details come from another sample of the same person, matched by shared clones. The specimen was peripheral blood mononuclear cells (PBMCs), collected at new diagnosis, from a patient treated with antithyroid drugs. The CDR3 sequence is CASSMTGRRTGELFF. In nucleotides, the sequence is TGTGCCAGTAGTATGACAGGGCGTCGCACCGGGGAGCTGTTTTTT.